A single sample is the source of the 26 T cell receptor beta chains below, sequenced in a study of shared clonotypes between healthy human individuals. Profiling relied on immunoSEQ multiplex PCR, and the TCRdb table lists in-frame clones only, not all of them. The data show about 1.5 million clones, with 98% seen just once and roughly 0.42% held by the top ten. The sample comprised naive CD4+ T cells sorted from blood. Subset specified: CD45RA+ positively selected. The receptors were gathered from a man between 25 and 39 years old in good health.

This clone was counted once. The chain couples TRBV30 to TRBJ2-2; D gene unclear. CDR3 length: 14 residues. In germline, CDR1 is GTSNPN, CDR2 SVGIG (reference sequence). V lost 2 bases, J lost 2 bases, and 9 bases lay in between. The CDR3 sequence: CAWSRRRNTGELFF. The CDR3 DNA is TGTGCCTGGAGTCGACGAAGAAACACCGGGGAGCTGTTTTTT.

The chain couples TRBV28 to TRBJ2-3; 10 bases agree with TRBD2. The CDR3 extends over 16 amino acids. Germline lookup yields CDR1 MDHEN and CDR2 SYDVKM. V gave up 2 bases and J gave up 5 bases; unmatched junction bases: 7. The CDR3 here is CASSLGLAGAVDTQYF. The DNA for the CDR3 is TGTGCCAGCAGTTTAGGGCTAGCGGGAGCGGTAGATACGCAGTATTTT.

This rearrangement joins TRBV21-1 to TRBJ2-5; no check of the table's D call, TRBD1, against the DNA was made. TRBV21-1 is a recognized pseudogene. This CDR3 has 15 amino acids. The CDR3 region has the DNA TGTGCCAGCAGCAACCCTGACAGAGAACAAGAGACCCAGTACTTC. As protein: CASSNPDREQETQYF.

The chain has TRBV7-2 and TRBJ1-3, with unresolved D. CDR1 is SGHTA and CDR2 is FQGNSA in the germline V gene. Trimming pared 2 bases from V and 4 bases from J, leaving 18 bases between. The length of the CDR3 is 17 residues. CDR3 coding DNA: TGTGCCAGCAGCTTAAGGCGACCTATCTCTGAAGGAAACACCATATATTTT. It is translated as CASSLRRPISEGNTIYF.

The rearrangement joins TRBV7-9 to TRBJ1-2; D possibly corresponds to TRBD1 (6 bases). Trimming removed 0 bases at V and 3 bases at J, with 11 bases between. This CDR3 region has 15 residues. The germline gives CDR1 SEHNR, CDR2 FQNEAQ (reference sequence). CDR3 residues: CASSLARQAHYGYTF. As DNA, the CDR3 is TGTGCCAGCAGCTTAGCGCGACAGGCCCACTATGGCTACACCTTC.

J is TRBJ2-2 and V is TRBV5-1, with D uncertain. The germline V gene encodes CDR1 SGHRS and CDR2 YFSETQ. Trimming stripped 4 bases from V and 6 bases from J, with 10 bases between. This CDR3 contains 13 residues. The CDR3 is CASSAGPAGELFF. The CDR3 DNA sequence: TGCGCCAGCAGCGCCGGACCCGCCGGGGAGCTGTTTTTT.

This chain links TRBV6-5 with TRBJ2-7; TRBD2 matches at 12 bases. The CDR3 runs to 15 residues. Germline values: CDR1 MNHEY, CDR2 SVGAGI. Unmatched junction bases numbered 7, after V lost 5 bases and J lost 5 bases. The CDR3 sequence: CASSPLAGGIHEQYF. The CDR3 DNA reads as TGTGCCAGCAGTCCACTAGCGGGAGGTATCCACGAGCAGTACTTC.

V usage is TRBV4-1 and J usage is TRBJ2-5; perhaps TRBD1 as D (6 bases). The end of the DNA aligns better with TRBJ2-7, so the J call may be wrong. This CDR3 is built from 16 residues. Germline-derived CDR1 and CDR2 are MGHRA and YSYEKL. The CDR3 reads CASSQGLGTSTYEQYF. Here the CDR3 DNA reads TGCGCCAGCAGCCAAGGGCTGGGGACAAGTACCTACGAGCAGTACTTC.

In its sample, this clone was seen once. This chain uses TRBV30 with TRBJ2-7; D is ambiguous. V was trimmed by 2 bases and J by 6 bases, leaving 14 bases between them. The CDR3 length is 13 residues. CDR1 GTSNPN and CDR2 SVGIG come from the germline V gene (reference sequence). This CDR3 is CAWSSGPPIEQYF. CDR3 nucleotide sequence: TGTGCCTGGAGTTCGGGTCCCCCGATCGAGCAGTACTTC.

This clone was seen once. The CDR3 sequence: CASQSRDSSYEQYF. CDR3 in DNA: TGTGCCAGCCAGAGCCGGGACAGCTCCTACGAGCAGTACTTC. The chain has TRBV19 and TRBJ2-7, with 7 bases that match TRBD1. Germline V gene lookup returns CDR1 LNHDA and CDR2 SQIVND (reference sequence). The J segment lost 0 bases and the V segment lost 9 bases, leaving 8 bases of the junction unmatched. The CDR3 length is 14 residues.

The chain has TRBV7-2 and TRBJ1-1; 7 bases map to TRBD1. J was trimmed by 1 base and V by 2 bases; bases with no gene match: 13. The germline V gene encodes CDR1 SGHTA and CDR2 FQGNSA. CDR3 length equals 18 residues. This CDR3 reads CASSLTNYPGQRNTEAFF. CDR3 nucleotides: TGTGCCAGCAGCTTAACAAACTACCCGGGACAGAGGAACACTGAAGCTTTCTTT.

The chain has TRBV5-1 and TRBJ2-1; no definite D call. Germline-derived CDR1 and CDR2 are SGHRS and YFSETQ. Trimming took 0 bases from V and 8 from J, leaving 18 bases between them. CDR3 length: 16 residues. CDR3 protein: CASSLEVLTSIDEQFF. DNA of the CDR3: TGCGCCAGCAGCTTGGAAGTTCTGACTTCTATCGATGAGCAGTTCTTC.

This chain joins TRBV4-1 and TRBJ2-2; 8 nucleotides agree with TRBD2. V lost 3 bases and J lost 5; bases outside the gene matches: 5. The CDR3 is made up of 15 amino acids. CDR1 is MGHRA, CDR2 YSYEKL, per germline. The CDR3 nucleotides read TGCGCCAGCAGCCAGGCGGGAGGAAAAACCGGGGAGCTGTTTTTT. Its translation: CASSQAGGKTGELFF.

J is TRBJ1-1 and V is TRBV14; 9 positions match TRBD1. The CDR3 is made up of 15 amino acids. Germline V lookup: CDR1 SGHDN, CDR2 FVKESK. Trimming removed 6 bases from V and 5 bases from J; junction bases left unmatched: 10. The CDR3 DNA reads TGTGCCAGCAGTTCTACTGTGACAGGGGGGACTGAAGCTTTCTTT. This gives the protein CASSSTVTGGTEAFF.

The chain has TRBV28 and TRBJ2-5; D call uncertain. V lost 3 bases and J 1 base, leaving 12 bases between the germline ends. Per the germline V gene, CDR1 is MDHEN and CDR2 is SYDVKM. There are 15 residues in the CDR3. This CDR3 is CASSLYAGSQETQYF. The CDR3 region has the DNA TGTGCCAGCAGTTTGTATGCCGGAAGCCAAGAGACCCAGTACTTC.

The chain carries TRBV11-2 and TRBJ1-5; tentatively, D is TRBD1 (5 bases). Per the germline V gene, CDR1 is SGHAT and CDR2 is FQNNGV. Trimming took off 5 bases at V and 5 bases at J, with 10 bases between the two ends. This CDR3 is 13 amino acids long. The CDR3 DNA sequence: TGTGCCAGCAGCCGGGGCCTCTATCAGCCCCAGCATTTT. This translates into CASSRGLYQPQHF.

V gene TRBV6-1 combines with J gene TRBJ1-5, with a weak D call TRBD1 (5 bases). The germline V gene encodes CDR1 MNHNS and CDR2 SASEGT. The CDR3 runs to 12 residues. The V and J ends lost 11 bases and 6 bases respectively, with 14 bases between them. CDR3 nucleotide sequence: TGTGCCGCGTGGGGCGACGGTCAGCCCCAGCATTTT. Amino acid sequence: CAAWGDGQPQHF.

The chain carries TRBV18 and TRBJ2-1; TRBD2 agrees at 7 bases. Germline CDR1 and CDR2: KGHSH and LQKENI. Trimming took 3 bases from V and 4 from J; bases not matched to a gene: 6. The CDR3 covers 15 residues. The DNA of the CDR3 is TGTGCCAGCTCACCGACTAGCTCGCCTTACAATGAGCAGTTCTTC. It translates to CASSPTSSPYNEQFF.

This chain uses TRBV10-3 with TRBJ1-2; 7 bases line up with TRBD1. The germline V gene encodes CDR1 ENHRY and CDR2 SYGVKD. Unmatched junction bases numbered 5, after V lost 3 bases and J lost 7 bases. The CDR3 has 13 amino acids. The CDR3 DNA reads as TGTGCCATCAGTGAAGGACAGGAGGGTGGCTACACCTTC. Amino acid sequence: CAISEGQEGGYTF.

This clone occurred once. CDR3 bases: TGCGCCAGCGGTGCATCCGGGACAGGGGGCTACGAGCAGTACTTC. It is translated as CASGASGTGGYEQYF. The V gene is TRBV5-1, the J gene TRBJ2-7, with 11 bases fitting TRBD1. Germline loops: CDR1 SGHRS, CDR2 YFSETQ. The CDR3 is 15 amino acids. V lost 7 bases to trimming and J lost 3 bases; unmatched junction nucleotides: 9.

About this clone: At the DNA level, this CDR3 is encoded by other sequences in the same sample as well. The rearrangement joins TRBV18 to TRBJ1-5; perhaps TRBD1 as D (6 bases). V gave up 3 bases and J gave up 2 bases, with 8 bases separating them. The CDR3 has 14 amino acids. CDR1 and CDR2 from the germline V gene are KGHSH and LQKENI. The CDR3 loop reads CASSPGGGNQPQHF. The CDR3 DNA reads TGTGCCAGCTCACCGGGGGGCGGCAATCAGCCCCAGCATTTT.

The chain combines TRBV19 with TRBJ2-2, with D perhaps assigned TRBD1 or TRBD2 (5 bases each). The germline V gene has CDR1 LNHDA and CDR2 SQIVND (reference sequence). The CDR3 runs to 14 residues. V lost 9 bases to trimming and J lost 1 base, with 12 bases between them. CDR3 sequence reads: CASRGRVNTGELFF. The CDR3 coding sequence is TGTGCCAGCCGGGGCAGGGTGAACACCGGGGAGCTGTTTTTT.

About this clone itself: Distinct nucleotide sequences in the sample also encode this CDR3. This chain uses TRBV6-1 with TRBJ1-5, with unresolved D. V dropped 4 bases and J dropped 4 bases, with 8 bases sitting between them. The CDR3 covers 13 residues. CDR1 is MNHNS and CDR2 is SASEGT in the germline V gene. The CDR3 region is CASSGTVNQPQHF. For the CDR3, the DNA is TGTGCCAGCAGTGGGACGGTGAATCAGCCCCAGCATTTT.

The rearrangement links TRBV7-9 to TRBJ2-7, with TRBD1 matching over 10 bases. J gave up 3 bases and V 0 bases, and 5 bases lay outside the gene matches. This CDR3 contains 16 residues. The germline V gene encodes CDR1 SEHNR and CDR2 FQNEAQ (reference sequence). CDR3 residues: CASSLAAGTGVYEQYF. The CDR3 DNA reads TGTGCCAGCAGCTTAGCGGCTGGGACAGGGGTCTACGAGCAGTACTTC.

The rearrangement links TRBV6-4 to TRBJ2-3; D gene unclear. CDR1 and CDR2 (germline): MRHNA, SNTAGT. Trimming removed 2 bases at V and 2 bases at J, with 5 bases between. CDR3 size: 13 residues. CDR3 DNA sequence: TGTGCCAGCAGTGACGGGAACACAGATACGCAGTATTTT. Amino acid sequence: CASSDGNTDTQYF.

The chain recombines TRBV7-9 with TRBJ2-2; D is perhaps TRBD2 (6 bases). Germline-derived CDR1 and CDR2 are SEHNR and FQNEAQ (reference sequence). The CDR3 sequence is 16 residues long. V was cut by 5 bases and J by 0 bases, with 13 bases left in between. CDR3 bases: TGTGCCAGCAGCACGGGACTTCTGGCGAACACCGGGGAGCTGTTTTTT. Its translation is CASSTGLLANTGELFF.